This T cell receptor beta chain came from a study of cytomegalovirus exposure and HLA in healthy donors. On the study more broadly: A later analysis reported the same platform for the 110 or so validation repertoires and the roughly 630 first-cohort repertoires. General study points: The classifier reportedly diagnosed cytomegalovirus status with high sensitivity and specificity. CMV antigen specificity of three CMV-associated chains was confirmed in vitro.

The CDR3 extends over 18 amino acids. CDR1 LGHNA and CDR2 YSLEER come from the germline V gene. Unmatched junction bases numbered 12, after V lost 1 base and J lost 0 bases. As for this clone: Antigen unknown.

TCRdb's copy holds only in-frame clones and misses some; the assay was immunoSEQ multiplex PCR. The sample yields 120,000 or so clones, around 96% seen once. This chain links TRBV4-3 with TRBJ2-7, with 7 bases that match TRBD2. This clonotype was sampled from a man between 18 and 29 years old in good health and CMV-seronegative. The material sequenced was PBMCs. CDR3: CASSQGLALPMSSYEQYF. The CDR3, as DNA: TGCGCCAGCAGCCAAGGACTAGCCTTACCGATGAGCTCCTACGAGCAGTACTTC.